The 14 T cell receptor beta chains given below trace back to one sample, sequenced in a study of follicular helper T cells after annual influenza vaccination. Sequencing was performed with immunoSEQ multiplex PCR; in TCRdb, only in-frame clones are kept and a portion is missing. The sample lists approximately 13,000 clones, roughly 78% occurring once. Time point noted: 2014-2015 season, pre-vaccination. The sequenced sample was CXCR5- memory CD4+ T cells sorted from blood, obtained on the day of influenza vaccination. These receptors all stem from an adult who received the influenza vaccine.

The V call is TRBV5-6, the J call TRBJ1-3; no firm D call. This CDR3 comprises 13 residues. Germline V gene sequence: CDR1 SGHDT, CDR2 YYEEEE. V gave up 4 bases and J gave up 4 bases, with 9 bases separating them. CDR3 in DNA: TGTGCCAGCAGCCCTAGGAGCGGAAACACCATATATTTT. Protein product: CASSPRSGNTIYF.

In DNA form, the CDR3 reads TGCGCCAGCAGCTTGATGGTTTGGCAGGGGAATGGGGAGCTGTTTTTT. It translates to CASSLMVWQGNGELFF. This rearrangement joins TRBV5-1 to TRBJ2-2; D possibly corresponds to TRBD1 (6 bases). The CDR3 has 16 amino acids. The germline CDR1 and CDR2 sequences are SGHRS and YFSETQ. The ends were cut back, 1 base at V and 8 bases at J, with 18 bases in the middle.

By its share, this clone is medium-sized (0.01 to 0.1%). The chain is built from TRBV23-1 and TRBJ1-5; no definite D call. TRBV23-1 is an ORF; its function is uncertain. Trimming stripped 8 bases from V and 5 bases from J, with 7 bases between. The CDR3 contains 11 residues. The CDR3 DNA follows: TGCGCCAGCGGGAGCCATCAGCCCCAGCATTTT. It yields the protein CASGSHQPQHF.

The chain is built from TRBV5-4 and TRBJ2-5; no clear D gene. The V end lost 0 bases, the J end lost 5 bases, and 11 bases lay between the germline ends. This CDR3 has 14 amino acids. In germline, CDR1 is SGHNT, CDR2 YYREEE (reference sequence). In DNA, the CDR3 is TGTGCCAGCAGCTTGGTCCAGGCCGGGGAGACCCAGTACTTC. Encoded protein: CASSLVQAGETQYF.

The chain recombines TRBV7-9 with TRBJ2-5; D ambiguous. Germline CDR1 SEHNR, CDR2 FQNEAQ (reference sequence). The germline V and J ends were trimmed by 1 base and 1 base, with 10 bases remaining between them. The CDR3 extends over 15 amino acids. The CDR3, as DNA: TGTGCCAGCAGCTTAGGTCTGCAGACCCAAGAGACCCAGTACTTC. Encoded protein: CASSLGLQTQETQYF. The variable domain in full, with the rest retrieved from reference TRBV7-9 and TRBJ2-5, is DTGVSQNPRHKITKRGQNVTFRCDPISEHNRLYWYRQTLGQGPEFLTYFQNEAQLEKSRLLSDRFSAERPKGSFSTLEIQRTEQGDSAMYLCASSLGLQTQETQYFGPGTRLLVL.

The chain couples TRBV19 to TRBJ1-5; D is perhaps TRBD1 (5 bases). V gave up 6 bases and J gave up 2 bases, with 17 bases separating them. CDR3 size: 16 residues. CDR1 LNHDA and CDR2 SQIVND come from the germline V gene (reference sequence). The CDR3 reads CASSHSRVVGNQPQHF. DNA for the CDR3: TGTGCCAGTAGCCATAGCAGGGTAGTGGGCAATCAGCCCCAGCATTTT. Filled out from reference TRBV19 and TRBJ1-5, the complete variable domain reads DGGITQSPKYLFRKEGQNVTLSCEQNLNHDAMYWYRQDPGQGLRLIYYSQIVNDFQKGDIAEGYSVSREKKESFPLTVTSAQKNPTAFYLCASSHSRVVGNQPQHFGDGTRLSIL.

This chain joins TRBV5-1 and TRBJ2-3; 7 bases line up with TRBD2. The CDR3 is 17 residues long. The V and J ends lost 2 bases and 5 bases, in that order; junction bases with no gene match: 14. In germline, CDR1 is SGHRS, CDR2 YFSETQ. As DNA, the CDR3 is TGCGCCAGCAGCTTACGGATGACTAGCAAATATAGAGATACGCAGTATTTT. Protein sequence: CASSLRMTSKYRDTQYF.

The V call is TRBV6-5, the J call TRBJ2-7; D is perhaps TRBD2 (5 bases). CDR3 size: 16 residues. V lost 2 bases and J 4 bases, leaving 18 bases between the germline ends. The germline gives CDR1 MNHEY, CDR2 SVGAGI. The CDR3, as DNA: TGTGCCAGCAGTTACAGGTCAGGCGGAGGTGGGTACGAGCAGTACTTC. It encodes CASSYRSGGGGYEQYF.

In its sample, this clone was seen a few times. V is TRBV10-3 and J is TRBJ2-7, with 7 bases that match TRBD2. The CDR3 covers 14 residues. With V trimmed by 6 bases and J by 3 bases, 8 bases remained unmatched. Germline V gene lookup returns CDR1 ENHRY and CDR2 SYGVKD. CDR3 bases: TGTGCCATCAGACGACGGACTAGTATCTACGAGCAGTACTTC. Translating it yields CAIRRRTSIYEQYF.

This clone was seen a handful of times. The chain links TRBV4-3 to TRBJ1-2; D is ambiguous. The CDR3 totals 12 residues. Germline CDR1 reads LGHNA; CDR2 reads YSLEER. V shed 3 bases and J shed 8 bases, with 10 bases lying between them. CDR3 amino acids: CASSQESHGYTF. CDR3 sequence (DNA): TGCGCCAGCAGCCAGGAGTCTCACGGCTACACCTTC.

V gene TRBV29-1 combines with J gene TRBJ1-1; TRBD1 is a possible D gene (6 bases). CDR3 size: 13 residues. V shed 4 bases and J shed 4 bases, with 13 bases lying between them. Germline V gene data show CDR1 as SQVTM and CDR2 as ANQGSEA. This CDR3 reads CSVVGGAVTEAFF. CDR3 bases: TGCAGCGTTGTTGGGGGGGCGGTCACTGAAGCTTTCTTT.

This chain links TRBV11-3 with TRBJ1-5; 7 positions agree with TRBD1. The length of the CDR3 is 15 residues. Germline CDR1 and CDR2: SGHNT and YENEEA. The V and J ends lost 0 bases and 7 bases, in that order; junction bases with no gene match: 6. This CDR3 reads CASSLDRVGQQPQHF. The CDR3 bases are TGTGCCAGCAGCTTAGACAGGGTGGGACAGCAGCCCCAGCATTTT.

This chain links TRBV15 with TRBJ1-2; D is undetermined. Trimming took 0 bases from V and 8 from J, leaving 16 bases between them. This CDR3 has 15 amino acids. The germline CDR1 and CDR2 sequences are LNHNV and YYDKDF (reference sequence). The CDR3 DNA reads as TGTGCCACCAGCAGAGATCAAGTGCGCCCGGGAGGCTACACCTTC. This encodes CATSRDQVRPGGYTF.

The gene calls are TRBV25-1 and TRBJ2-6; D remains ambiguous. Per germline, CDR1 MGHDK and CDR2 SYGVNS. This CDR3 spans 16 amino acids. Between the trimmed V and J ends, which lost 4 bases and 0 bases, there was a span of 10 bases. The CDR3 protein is CASSGYRASGANVLTF. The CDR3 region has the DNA TGTGCCAGCAGTGGATACCGGGCCTCTGGGGCCAACGTCCTGACTTTC.